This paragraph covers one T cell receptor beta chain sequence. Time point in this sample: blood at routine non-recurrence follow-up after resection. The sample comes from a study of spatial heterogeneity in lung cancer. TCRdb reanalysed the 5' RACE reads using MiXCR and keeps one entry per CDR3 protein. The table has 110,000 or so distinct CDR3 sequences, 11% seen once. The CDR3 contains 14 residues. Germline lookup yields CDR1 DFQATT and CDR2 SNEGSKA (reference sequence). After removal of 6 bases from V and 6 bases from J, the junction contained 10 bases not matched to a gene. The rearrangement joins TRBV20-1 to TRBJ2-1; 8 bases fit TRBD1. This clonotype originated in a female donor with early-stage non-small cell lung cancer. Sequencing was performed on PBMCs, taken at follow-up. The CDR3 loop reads CSARQGRPRNEQFF. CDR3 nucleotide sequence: TGCAGTGCCAGACAGGGGAGGCCTCGCAATGAGCAGTTCTTC.